This T cell receptor (beta chain) was profiled in a study of T cell responses to AZD1222 COVID-19 vaccine. About this clone: What it binds is not known.

General observations from the study: Seropositivity was recorded at baseline in only 5 or 6 AZD1222 recipients. An increase in Spike-specific TCR breadth and depth was observed after two AZD1222 doses. At 160-218 and 743-854, vaccine-associated CD4 TCRs were dominant, and they spanned spike.

CDR1 and CDR2 (germline): ENHRY, SYGVKD. The CDR3 is 15 residues long. V was pared by 6 bases and J by 4 bases, with 5 bases of the junction left unmatched. TCRdb's table, derived via immunoSEQ multiplex PCR, lists solely in-frame clones and lacks some. The sample holds approximately 84,000 clones, approximately 92% seen once. The origin of this receptor is an adult in good health. The sample here was peripheral blood, taken on day 0 of AZD1222 vaccination. This rearrangement joins TRBV10-3 to TRBJ2-3; 12 positions match TRBD2. The CDR3 DNA follows: TGTGCCATCAGCCCTAGCGGGAGGGTCGCAGATACGCAGTATTTT. It codes for CAISPSGRVADTQYF.